One sample yielded the 7 T cell receptor beta chains listed below, sequenced in a study of blood T cell repertoires in COVID-19 (dated by TCRdb to the early 2020s). The library was built by means of the immunoSEQ multiplex PCR assay. TCRdb mirrors the immuneACCESS table, restricted to in-frame sequences. Some clones are absent from its copies; in checked studies, under half trace to an unresolved V gene, and the reason for the others is unknown. This sample is represented by under 200,000 clones; 82% of them were singletons. Of the sample, 9.5% to 11% is held by the ten largest clones. The sequenced material came from PBMCs or T cells enriched from blood (not recorded which). The source of these receptors is a man aged 50-59 years who had recovered from COVID-19.

The genes are TRBV30 and TRBJ2-1, with TRBD1 as a possible D gene (6 bases). The CDR3 has 15 residues. Trimming stripped 5 bases from V and 1 base from J, with 15 bases between. CDR1 is GTSNPN, CDR2 SVGIG, per germline (reference sequence). DNA of the CDR3: TGTGCCTGGGGGGGAGTACAGGGTTCCTACAATGAGCAGTTCTTC. The encoded protein is CAWGGVQGSYNEQFF.

The chain carries TRBV5-1 and TRBJ2-3; D unresolved. CDR3 length: 14 amino acids. Trimming cost V 5 bases and J 3 bases, with 13 bases left between them. CDR1 is SGHRS and CDR2 is YFSETQ in the germline V gene. CDR3 bases: TGCGCCAGCAGGTCGACTCCTCCGACAGATACGCAGTATTTT. This encodes CASRSTPPTDTQYF.

The chain joins TRBV28 to TRBJ2-3, with TRBD1 identical over 9 bases. V shed 4 bases and J 4 bases; nucleotides not matched to a gene: 15. The CDR3 is made up of 18 amino acids. Germline CDR1 reads MDHEN; CDR2 reads SYDVKM. The CDR3 region is CASSSPRRDREWADTQYF. CDR3 nucleotide sequence: TGTGCCAGCAGTTCCCCCCGTCGGGACAGGGAGTGGGCAGATACGCAGTATTTT.

The J gene is TRBJ1-3, the V gene TRBV29-1; 7 bases line up with TRBD1. Germline CDR1 is SQVTM and CDR2 is ANQGSEA. The junction had 9 bases not matched to a gene; V was cut back by 6 bases and J by 4 bases. CDR3 length: 14 amino acids. DNA for the CDR3: TGCAGCGTCGACGAGACAGGGATAGGAAACACCATATATTTT. This translates into CSVDETGIGNTIYF.

The chain combines TRBV7-2 with TRBJ1-4, with TRBD1 matching over 8 bases. CDR3 length equals 14 residues. The V gene end was trimmed by 5 bases and the J gene end by 6 bases; junction bases not matched to a gene: 5. Germline lookup yields CDR1 SGHTA and CDR2 FQGNSA. The CDR3 DNA follows: TGTGCCAGCAGCCTGGACAGGGTGGATGAAAAACTGTTTTTT. It is translated as CASSLDRVDEKLFF.

V usage is TRBV5-5 and J usage is TRBJ1-4, with 7 bases aligning to TRBD1. This CDR3 contains 16 residues. The germline gives CDR1 SGHKS, CDR2 YYEKEE (reference sequence). V dropped 0 bases and J dropped 7; count of bases not matched to a gene: 9. The CDR3 loop is CASSLAPGQLTEKLFF. The CDR3 region has the DNA TGTGCCAGCAGCTTGGCCCCGGGACAGCTGACTGAAAAACTGTTTTTT.

V and J are TRBV2 and TRBJ2-1, with D possibly being TRBD1 (5 bases). The CDR3 loop spans 13 amino acids. Trimming took 8 bases from V and 5 from J, leaving 13 bases between them. From germline, CDR1 is SNHLY and CDR2 FYNNEI. The CDR3 region is CASCKGRNNEQFF. In nucleotides, the CDR3 is TGTGCCAGCTGCAAGGGGCGGAACAATGAGCAGTTCTTC.